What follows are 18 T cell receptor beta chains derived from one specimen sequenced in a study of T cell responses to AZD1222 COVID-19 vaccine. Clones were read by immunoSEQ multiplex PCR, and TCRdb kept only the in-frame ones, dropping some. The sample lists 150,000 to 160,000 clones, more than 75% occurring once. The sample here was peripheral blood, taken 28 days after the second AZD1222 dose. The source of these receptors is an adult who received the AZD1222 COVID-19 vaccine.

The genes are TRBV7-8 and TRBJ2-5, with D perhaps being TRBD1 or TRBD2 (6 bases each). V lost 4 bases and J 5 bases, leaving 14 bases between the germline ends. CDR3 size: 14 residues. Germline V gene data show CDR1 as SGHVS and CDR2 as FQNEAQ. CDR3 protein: CASSSPTRGETQYF. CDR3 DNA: TGTGCCAGCAGCTCACCGACTAGGGGGGAGACCCAGTACTTC.

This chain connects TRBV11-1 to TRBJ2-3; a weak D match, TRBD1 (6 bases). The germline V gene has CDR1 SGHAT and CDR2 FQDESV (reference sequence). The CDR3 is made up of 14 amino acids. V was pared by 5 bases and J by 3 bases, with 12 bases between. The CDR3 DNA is TGTGCCAGCAGCCCAAATACAGGGACAGATACGCAGTATTTT. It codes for CASSPNTGTDTQYF.

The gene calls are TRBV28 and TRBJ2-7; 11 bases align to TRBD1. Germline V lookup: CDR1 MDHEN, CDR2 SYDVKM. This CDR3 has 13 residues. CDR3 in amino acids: CVTGTGGSYEQYF. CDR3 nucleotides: TGTGTTACCGGGACAGGGGGTTCCTACGAGCAGTACTTC.

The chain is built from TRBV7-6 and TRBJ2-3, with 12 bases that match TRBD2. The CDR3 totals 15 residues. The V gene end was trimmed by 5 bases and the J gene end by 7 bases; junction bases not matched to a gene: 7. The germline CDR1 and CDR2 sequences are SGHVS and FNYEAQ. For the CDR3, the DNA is TGTGCCAGCAGCATACTAGCGGGAGGCACGAATACGCAGTATTTT. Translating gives CASSILAGGTNTQYF.

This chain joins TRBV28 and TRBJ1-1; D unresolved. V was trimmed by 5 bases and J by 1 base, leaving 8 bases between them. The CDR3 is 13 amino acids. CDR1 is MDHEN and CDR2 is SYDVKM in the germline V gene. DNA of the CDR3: TGTGCCAGCAGTACCCTTCCGAACACTGAAGCTTTCTTT. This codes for CASSTLPNTEAFF. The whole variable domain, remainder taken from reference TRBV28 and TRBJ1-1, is DVKVTQSSRYLVKRTGEKVFLECVQDMDHENMFWYRQDPGLGLRLIYFSYDVKMKEKGDIPEGYSVSREKKERFSLILESASTNQTSMYLCASSTLPNTEAFFGQGTRLTVV.

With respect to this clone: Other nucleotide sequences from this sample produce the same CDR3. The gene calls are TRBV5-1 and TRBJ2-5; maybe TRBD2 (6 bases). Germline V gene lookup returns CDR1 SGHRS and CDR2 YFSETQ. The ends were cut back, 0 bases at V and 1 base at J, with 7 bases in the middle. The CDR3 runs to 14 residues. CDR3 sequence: CASSLGGVQETQYF. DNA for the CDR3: TGCGCCAGCAGCTTGGGGGGGGTCCAAGAGACCCAGTACTTC.

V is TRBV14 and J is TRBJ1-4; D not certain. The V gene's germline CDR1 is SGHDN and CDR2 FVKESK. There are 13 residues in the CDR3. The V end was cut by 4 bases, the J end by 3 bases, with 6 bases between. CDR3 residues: CASSLVANEKLFF. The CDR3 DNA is TGTGCCAGCAGCCTGGTGGCTAATGAAAAACTGTTTTTT.

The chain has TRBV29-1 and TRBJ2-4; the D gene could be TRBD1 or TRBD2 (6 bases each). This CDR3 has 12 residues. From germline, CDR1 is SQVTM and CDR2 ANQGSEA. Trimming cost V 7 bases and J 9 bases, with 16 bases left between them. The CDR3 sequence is CSARDGGGIQYF. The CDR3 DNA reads TGCAGCGCGCGGGACGGAGGGGGCATTCAGTACTTC.

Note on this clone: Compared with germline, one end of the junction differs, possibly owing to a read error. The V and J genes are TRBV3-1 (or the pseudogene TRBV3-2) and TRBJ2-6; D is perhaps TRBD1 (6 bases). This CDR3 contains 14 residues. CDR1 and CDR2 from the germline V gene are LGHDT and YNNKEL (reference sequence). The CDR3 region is CACKQGSGANVLTF. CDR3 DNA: TGTGCCTGCAAACAGGGCTCTGGAGCCAACGTCCTGACTTTC.

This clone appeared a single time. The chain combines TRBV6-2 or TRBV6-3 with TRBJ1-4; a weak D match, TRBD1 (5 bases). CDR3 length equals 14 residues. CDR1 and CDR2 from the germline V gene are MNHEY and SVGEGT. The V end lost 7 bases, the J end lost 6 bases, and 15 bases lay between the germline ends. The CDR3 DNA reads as TGTGCCAGCATCCCCGCCGGGGGTTATGAAAAACTGTTTTTT. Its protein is CASIPAGGYEKLFF.

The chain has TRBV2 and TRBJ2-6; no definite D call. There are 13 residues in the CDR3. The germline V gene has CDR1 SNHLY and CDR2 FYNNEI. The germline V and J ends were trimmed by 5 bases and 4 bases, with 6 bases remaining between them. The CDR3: CASSRNGANVLTF. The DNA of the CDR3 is TGTGCCAGCAGTCGAAACGGGGCCAACGTCCTGACTTTC.

The CDR3 is CASNTGDTEAFF. CDR3 nucleotide sequence: TGTGCCAGTAATACAGGGGACACTGAAGCTTTCTTT. The chain is built from TRBV9 and TRBJ1-1; 7 bases map to TRBD1. After removal of 8 bases from V and 3 bases from J, the junction contained 4 bases not matched to a gene. CDR1 is SGDLS and CDR2 is YYNGEE in the germline V gene. The CDR3 extends over 12 amino acids.

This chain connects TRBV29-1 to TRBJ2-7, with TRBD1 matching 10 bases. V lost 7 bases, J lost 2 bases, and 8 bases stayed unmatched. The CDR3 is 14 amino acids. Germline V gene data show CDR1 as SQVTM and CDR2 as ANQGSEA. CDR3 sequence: CSAGTGTGAYEQYF. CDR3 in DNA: TGCAGCGCCGGGACCGGGACAGGGGCCTACGAGCAGTACTTC.

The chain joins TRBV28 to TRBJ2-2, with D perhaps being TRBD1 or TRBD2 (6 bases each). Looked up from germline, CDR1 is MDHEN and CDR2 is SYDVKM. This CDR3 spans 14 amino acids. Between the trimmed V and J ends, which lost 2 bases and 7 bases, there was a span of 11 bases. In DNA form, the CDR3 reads TGTGCCAGCAGTTTACCGGGGGCTGACGGGGAGCTGTTTTTT. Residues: CASSLPGADGELFF.

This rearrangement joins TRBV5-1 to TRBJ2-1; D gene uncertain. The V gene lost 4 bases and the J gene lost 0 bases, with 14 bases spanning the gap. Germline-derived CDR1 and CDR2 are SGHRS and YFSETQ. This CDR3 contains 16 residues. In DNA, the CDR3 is TGCGCCAGCAGCAATCAACCCGGCCCCTCCTACAATGAGCAGTTCTTC. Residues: CASSNQPGPSYNEQFF.

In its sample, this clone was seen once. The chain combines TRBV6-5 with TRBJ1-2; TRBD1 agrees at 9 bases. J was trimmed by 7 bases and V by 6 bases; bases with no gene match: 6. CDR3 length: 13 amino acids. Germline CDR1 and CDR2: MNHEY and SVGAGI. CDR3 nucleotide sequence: TGTGCCAGCAGCAAGGACAGGGGAGGTGGCTACACCTTC. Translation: CASSKDRGGGYTF.

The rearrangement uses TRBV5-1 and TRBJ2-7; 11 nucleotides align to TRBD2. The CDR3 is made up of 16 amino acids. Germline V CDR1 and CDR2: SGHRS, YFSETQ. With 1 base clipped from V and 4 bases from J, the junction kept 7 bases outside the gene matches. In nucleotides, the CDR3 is TGCGCCAGCAGCTTGAGGGGTCTAGCGGGGGGATACGAGCAGTACTTC. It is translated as CASSLRGLAGGYEQYF.

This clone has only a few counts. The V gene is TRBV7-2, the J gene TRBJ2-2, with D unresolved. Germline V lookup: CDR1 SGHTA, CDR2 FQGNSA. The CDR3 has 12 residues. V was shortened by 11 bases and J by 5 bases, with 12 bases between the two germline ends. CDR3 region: CAGRIITGELFF. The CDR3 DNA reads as TGTGCCGGAAGGATCATTACCGGGGAGCTGTTTTTT.